Below, 26 T cell receptor beta chains from the same sample are listed, as sequenced in a study of beta chain features in type 1 diabetes. The isolated RNA, all of it, was reverse transcribed, so expressed TCRB transcripts were what got sequenced. Assay: immunoSEQ multiplex PCR; the TCRdb copy retains only in-frame clones and omits some. Found here are 360,000 or so clones, roughly a fifth of them singletons; the top ten hold approximately 0.046%. Sequencing was carried out using naive CD4+ T cells from blood. These receptors originate from a woman aged 18-29 years in good health.

The chain combines TRBV7-2 with TRBJ2-5; D ambiguous. Trimming took off 3 bases at V and 0 bases at J, with 8 bases between the two ends. Germline V gene sequence: CDR1 SGHTA, CDR2 FQGNSA. The CDR3 loop spans 14 amino acids. The CDR3 DNA is TGTGCCAGCAGCTTCTCTTACTACCAAGAGACCCAGTACTTC. This encodes CASSFSYYQETQYF.

V is TRBV29-1 and J is TRBJ2-5; TRBD2 aligns across 11 bases. The CDR3 length is 16 residues. Germline V gene sequence: CDR1 SQVTM, CDR2 ANQGSEA. V dropped 6 bases and J dropped 4; count of bases not matched to a gene: 13. The CDR3 DNA follows: TGCAGCGTATTTTCAGGGACTAGCGGTATTGGAGAGACCCAGTACTTC. Amino acid sequence: CSVFSGTSGIGETQYF. Variable domain in full (rest from reference TRBV29-1 and TRBJ2-5): SAVISQKPSRDICQRGTSLTIQCQVDSQVTMMFWYRQQPGQSLTLIATANQGSEATYESGFVIDKFPISRPNLTFSTLTVSNMSPEDSSIYLCSVFSGTSGIGETQYFGPGTRLLVL.

This clone was observed a handful of times. V and J are TRBV5-1 and TRBJ2-1; possible D gene TRBD2, 6 bases. This CDR3 has 15 amino acids. Germline V gene sequence: CDR1 SGHRS, CDR2 YFSETQ. V lost 1 base to trimming and J lost 0 bases, with 8 bases between them. The CDR3 reads CASSLTSPSYNEQFF. CDR3 nucleotide sequence: TGCGCCAGCAGCTTGACTAGCCCCTCCTACAATGAGCAGTTCTTC.

The table lists this clone with a few counts. The V and J genes are TRBV12-5 and TRBJ1-2; D is possibly TRBD1 (6 bases). The V end was cut by 1 base, the J end by 5 bases, with 23 bases between. Germline CDR1 LGHNT, CDR2 FRNRAP. The CDR3 is 18 residues long. The CDR3 protein is CASGLGTVDIGGRYGYTF. The DNA for the CDR3 is TGTGCTAGTGGTTTGGGTACCGTCGATATAGGGGGACGGTATGGCTACACCTTC.

This clone appeared a few times. The genes are TRBV5-1 and TRBJ2-7, with D possibly matching TRBD1 (9 bases). The CDR3 is 16 amino acids. Trimming took 4 bases from V and 1 from J, leaving 18 bases between them. CDR1 and CDR2 from the germline V gene are SGHRS and YFSETQ. The CDR3 DNA is TGCGCCAGCAGCCCGGGAGGGACAGGGATATCCTACGAGCAGTACTTC. This encodes CASSPGGTGISYEQYF.

The J gene is TRBJ1-2, the V gene TRBV5-4; no clear D gene. CDR1 and CDR2 from the germline V gene are SGHNT and YYREEE (reference sequence). This CDR3 is 13 amino acids long. V was pared by 4 bases and J by 8 bases, with 15 bases between. The CDR3: CASSPLGKDGYTF. The CDR3 nucleotides read TGTGCCAGCAGCCCCCTCGGGAAGGACGGCTACACCTTC.

This clone came up a few times. This sequence joins TRBV9 and TRBJ2-1, with a possible D match to TRBD2 (6 bases). The CDR3 is 13 residues long. The V end was cut by 4 bases, the J end by 8 bases, with 13 bases between. Per germline, CDR1 SGDLS and CDR2 YYNGEE. The chain's CDR3 is CASSTSIRDEQFF. As DNA, the CDR3 is TGTGCCAGCAGCACTAGCATCAGGGATGAGCAGTTCTTC.

The chain recombines TRBV12-5 with TRBJ1-1; D gene uncertain. The V end lost 8 bases, the J end lost 0 bases, and 10 bases lay between the germline ends. The length of the CDR3 is 13 residues. Per germline, CDR1 LGHNT and CDR2 FRNRAP. The CDR3 spells CASYSSLNTEAFF. CDR3 DNA: TGTGCTAGTTATTCCAGTCTGAACACTGAAGCTTTCTTT.

The chain is built from TRBV7-2 and TRBJ2-3; a weak D match, TRBD2 (5 bases). The CDR3 runs to 14 residues. Germline CDR1 and CDR2: SGHTA and FQGNSA. The V end lost 10 bases, the J end lost 0 bases, and 14 bases lay between the germline ends. The CDR3 protein is CATARGASTDTQYF. The CDR3 coding sequence is TGTGCCACAGCCCGGGGAGCGAGCACAGATACGCAGTATTTT. Full variable domain (rest looked up from reference TRBV7-2 and TRBJ2-3): GAGVSQSPSNKVTEKGKDVELRCDPISGHTALYWYRQSLGQGLEFLIYFQGNSAPDKSGLPSDRFSAERTGGSVSTLTIQRTQQEDSAVYLCATARGASTDTQYFGPGTRLTVL.

There are a few counts of this clone. The chain has TRBV4-1 and TRBJ2-1; a weak D match, TRBD2 (5 bases). The ends were cut back, 1 base at V and 4 bases at J, with 20 bases in the middle. The CDR3 length is 18 residues. Germline V lookup: CDR1 MGHRA, CDR2 YSYEKL. In nucleotides, the CDR3 is TGCGCCAGCAGCCAAGGGAACCGGCGGGTGTCCCTTTACAATGAGCAGTTCTTC. This codes for CASSQGNRRVSLYNEQFF.

DNA for the CDR3: TGTGCCAGCAGTTACGACAGGAGAACCGAAGAGACCCAGTACTTC. It encodes CASSYDRRTEETQYF. The chain couples TRBV6-5 to TRBJ2-5; a weak D match, TRBD1 (6 bases). CDR1 is MNHEY and CDR2 is SVGAGI in the germline V gene. The CDR3 runs to 15 residues. The V end was cut by 2 bases, the J end by 3 bases, with 13 bases between.

This clone was detected a few times. The chain's CDR3 is CASSHGQGEAFF. The CDR3 DNA reads TGCGCCAGCAGCCACGGACAGGGAGAAGCTTTCTTT. The V call is TRBV5-1, the J call TRBJ1-1; 8 positions match TRBD1. CDR1 and CDR2 (germline): SGHRS, YFSETQ. The CDR3 has 12 amino acids. V lost 4 bases and J lost 8; bases outside the gene matches: 4. Full variable domain (remainder filled in from reference TRBV5-1 and TRBJ1-1): KAGVTQTPRYLIKTRGQQVTLSCSPISGHRSVSWYQQTPGQGLQFLFEYFSETQRNKGNFPGRFSGRQFSNSRSEMNVSTLELGDSALYLCASSHGQGEAFFGQGTRLTVV.

The chain employs TRBV23-1 and TRBJ1-2; possibly TRBD1 for D (6 bases). TRBV23-1 is given ORF status, its function remaining uncertain. Deletions cut 4 bases from V and 8 bases from J, with 14 bases between. The length of the CDR3 is 13 residues. The CDR3 spells CASSPGAWGGYTF. CDR3 bases: TGCGCCAGCAGTCCAGGGGCCTGGGGGGGCTACACCTTC.

This CDR3 reads CAWSVVLGTGYGYTF. The CDR3 DNA is TGTGCCTGGAGTGTAGTCTTGGGGACAGGCTATGGCTACACCTTC. The rearrangement links TRBV30 to TRBJ1-2, with TRBD1 identical over 8 bases. Germline lookup yields CDR1 GTSNPN and CDR2 SVGIG (reference sequence). Losses at the gene ends were 0 bases for V and 4 bases for J; bases not matched to a gene: 7. The CDR3 covers 15 residues.

V is TRBV23-1 and J is TRBJ2-1, with TRBD2 identical over 11 bases. TRBV23-1 is identified as an open reading frame with a role that is uncertain. V shed 2 bases and J 4 bases; nucleotides not matched to a gene: 1. The CDR3 covers 15 residues. CDR3: CASSQGTSGYNEQFF. The CDR3 DNA follows: TGCGCCAGCAGTCAAGGGACTAGCGGTTACAATGAGCAGTTCTTC.

CDR3 coding DNA: TGTGCCAGCAGCGTCTCCGGGACTAGCGGTTACAATGAGCAGTTCTTC. Translating it yields CASSVSGTSGYNEQFF. The chain combines TRBV7-6 with TRBJ2-1, with 11 positions matching TRBD2. Trimming at V came to 5 bases and at J to 4 bases, leaving 7 bases not matched to a gene. The CDR3 is 16 residues long. CDR1 SGHVS and CDR2 FNYEAQ come from the germline V gene.

The genes are TRBV9 and TRBJ2-1; D may be TRBD2 (5 bases). Trimming took 0 bases from V and 6 from J, leaving 10 bases between them. The CDR3 totals 14 residues. The V gene's germline CDR1 is SGDLS and CDR2 YYNGEE. The CDR3 DNA reads as TGTGCCAGCAGCGTAGCGTATCTAGCCAATGAGCAGTTCTTC. As protein: CASSVAYLANEQFF.

The chain is built from TRBV18 and TRBJ1-2, with D uncertain. Germline V gene data show CDR1 as KGHSH and CDR2 as LQKENI. V shed 6 bases and J shed 6 bases, with 11 bases lying between them. The CDR3 covers 12 residues. The CDR3 loop is CASSPASDGYTF. In DNA, the CDR3 is TGTGCCAGCTCCCCTGCGAGTGATGGCTACACCTTC.

The sample holds a few counts of this clone. The V gene is TRBV4-3, the J gene TRBJ2-1; possibly TRBD1 for D (8 bases). Germline CDR1 reads LGHNA; CDR2 reads YSLEER. The germline V and J ends were trimmed by 0 bases and 10 bases, with 19 bases remaining between them. The CDR3 contains 16 residues. In DNA form, the CDR3 reads TGCGCCAGCAGCCAAGATAGCACAGGGGGGGCCGAGGAGCAGTTCTTC. It encodes CASSQDSTGGAEEQFF.

This chain joins TRBV9 and TRBJ2-5; the D gene is possibly TRBD1 (7 bases). The germline CDR1 and CDR2 sequences are SGDLS and YYNGEE. This CDR3 is built from 15 residues. Trimming pared 4 bases from V and 4 bases from J, leaving 17 bases between. The CDR3 DNA is TGTGCCAGCAGCACACGACAGGGCGGGGTAGAGACCCAGTACTTC. It codes for CASSTRQGGVETQYF.

This clone came up a few times. The J gene is TRBJ2-7, the V gene TRBV11-2, with D maybe TRBD2 (6 bases). This CDR3 has 13 amino acids. V dropped 6 bases and J dropped 4 bases, with 13 bases sitting between them. From germline, CDR1 is SGHAT and CDR2 FQNNGV. CDR3 bases: TGTGCCAGCAGTCCCCCGGGAGCTTACGAGCAGTACTTC. Translating it yields CASSPPGAYEQYF.

This CDR3 reads CASSAYLAGKVDTQYF. CDR3 DNA sequence: TGTGCCAGCAGCGCCTATCTAGCGGGGAAGGTAGATACGCAGTATTTT. The V call is TRBV9, the J call TRBJ2-3; 9 bases agree with TRBD2. Losses at the gene ends were 3 bases for V and 5 bases for J; bases not matched to a gene: 10. This CDR3 is 16 amino acids long. The germline V gene encodes CDR1 SGDLS and CDR2 YYNGEE.

This chain connects TRBV11-2 to TRBJ2-5; TRBD2 matches 7 bases. The CDR3 length is 14 residues. In germline, CDR1 is SGHAT, CDR2 FQNNGV. V lost 6 bases, J lost 7 bases, and 11 bases stayed unmatched. This chain's CDR3 is CASRNWGGFGTQYF. The CDR3 DNA sequence: TGTGCCAGCAGAAATTGGGGGGGATTCGGGACCCAGTACTTC.

The V gene is TRBV14, the J gene TRBJ1-1; D remains ambiguous. Trimming removed 5 bases from V and 1 base from J, with 8 bases in between. Germline V gives CDR1 SGHDN, CDR2 FVKESK. This CDR3 contains 13 residues. In DNA, the CDR3 is TGTGCCAGCAGCTTACACACGAACACTGAAGCTTTCTTT. The encoded protein is CASSLHTNTEAFF. Drawing the rest from reference TRBV14 and TRBJ1-1, the complete variable domain is EAGVTQFPSHSVIEKGQTVTLRCDPISGHDNLYWYRRVMGKEIKFLLHFVKESKQDESGMPNNRFLAERTGGTYSTLKVQPAELEDSGVYFCASSLHTNTEAFFGQGTRLTVV.

The chain uses TRBV4-3 and TRBJ1-1; D is possibly TRBD1 (5 bases). This CDR3 has 16 amino acids. V was clipped by 0 bases and J by 5 bases, with 16 bases between them. CDR1 is LGHNA, CDR2 YSLEER, per germline. The CDR3, as DNA: TGCGCCAGCAGCCAAGAAACTGCGGGGTGGGGGACTGAAGCTTTCTTT. Residues: CASSQETAGWGTEAFF.

The chain links TRBV10-3 to TRBJ1-6; tentatively, D is TRBD1 (5 bases). The CDR3 loop spans 14 amino acids. Looked up from germline, CDR1 is ENHRY and CDR2 is SYGVKD. V lost 8 bases to trimming and J lost 0 bases, with 8 bases between them. The CDR3 reads CAIRGGSYNSPLHF. DNA of the CDR3: TGTGCCATCCGCGGGGGCTCCTATAATTCACCCCTCCACTTT.